These 16 T cell receptor beta chains share one sample of origin, sequenced in a study of regulatory T cells in long-lasting Graves disease. In building TCR beta libraries, iRepertoire HTBI primers were used together with Arm-PCR of CDR3 regions. TCRdb called the multiplex PCR reads again in MiXCR, with one record for every CDR3 protein. The data contain some 340,000 distinct CDR3 sequences, 10% to 15% of them singletons. As to time point: newly diagnosed GD, antithyroid drugs for less than 3 months. With RNA extracted from PBMCs as input, the TCR library was made. The sample was also linked to a second study, of T cells in Graves' hyperthyroidism and ophthalmopathy.

The sample here was peripheral blood mononuclear cells (PBMCs), taken at new diagnosis, from a patient treated with antithyroid drugs. Receptors were obtained from a woman under 30 with Graves disease.

This clonotype was detected a few times. The chain has TRBV27 and TRBJ1-1, with D tentatively TRBD1 (5 bases). The CDR3 covers 15 residues. Germline V CDR1 and CDR2: MNHEY, SMNVEV (reference sequence). Trimming cost V 0 bases and J 4 bases, with 12 bases left between them. The CDR3 DNA reads as TGTGCCAGCAGTTTATCGTCGTCTGGGGCCACTGAAGCTTTCTTT. Amino acid sequence: CASSLSSSGATEAFF.

This clonotype was observed many times. The chain links TRBV7-9 to TRBJ1-1; perhaps TRBD1 as D (6 bases). Trimming left V 7 bases short and J 1 base short, with 19 bases between. This CDR3 region has 16 residues. Germline V gene data show CDR1 as SEHNR and CDR2 as FQNEAQ (reference sequence). The CDR3 here is CASNFFGGTPNTEAFF. CDR3 in DNA: TGTGCCAGCAACTTTTTTGGCGGGACACCGAACACTGAAGCTTTCTTT.

The chain recombines TRBV7-8 with TRBJ2-1, with D maybe TRBD2 (6 bases). V lost 8 bases to trimming and J lost 5 bases, with 16 bases between them. The CDR3 is 14 residues long. The germline gives CDR1 SGHVS, CDR2 FQNEAQ. CDR3 sequence: CASGPGLGHNEQFF. DNA for the CDR3: TGTGCCAGCGGACCGGGACTGGGTCACAATGAGCAGTTCTTC.

The table lists this clonotype with a few counts. V and J are TRBV6-2 or TRBV6-3 and TRBJ2-1, with TRBD2 identical over 13 bases. Germline assignment: CDR1 MNHEY and CDR2 SVGEGT. The CDR3 sequence is 16 residues long. V was clipped by 3 bases and J by 6 bases; unmatched bases: 5. CDR3 sequence: CASSYRTSGSTNEQFF. The CDR3 bases are TGTGCCAGCAGTTATCGGACTAGCGGGAGTACCAATGAGCAGTTCTTC.

This clonotype was counted ten times or more. V and J are TRBV7-8 and TRBJ2-3, with 7 bases lining up with TRBD2. V trimming: 3 bases; J trimming: 0 bases; junction bases outside the gene matches: 3. Germline CDR1 is SGHVS and CDR2 is FQNEAQ. This CDR3 has 15 amino acids. The CDR3 DNA is TGTGCCAGCAGCTTTGCGGGGGAGAGCACAGATACGCAGTATTTT. As protein: CASSFAGESTDTQYF.

This clonotype was seen repeatedly, ten times or more. The J gene is TRBJ1-1, the V gene TRBV20-1; D remains unclear. CDR3 length: 13 amino acids. Per germline, CDR1 DFQATT and CDR2 SNEGSKA (reference sequence). The CDR3 coding sequence is TGCAGCGAGATAACCAGGATCAACACTGAAGCTTTCTTT. Translating it yields CSEITRINTEAFF.

The V and J genes are TRBV20-1 and TRBJ2-1; 7 bases line up with TRBD1. Unmatched junction bases numbered 6, after V lost 0 bases and J lost 1 base. CDR3 length: 16 residues. Germline lookup yields CDR1 DFQATT and CDR2 SNEGSKA (reference sequence). CDR3 DNA sequence: TGCAGTGCTAGAGACCGGGACAGACAATCCTACAATGAGCAGTTCTTC. Encoded protein: CSARDRDRQSYNEQFF.

J is TRBJ1-3 and V is TRBV28; 7 nucleotides match TRBD1. The J segment lost 11 bases and the V segment lost 3 bases, leaving 16 bases of the junction unmatched. CDR3 length equals 16 residues. In germline, CDR1 is MDHEN, CDR2 SYDVKM. The CDR3 DNA reads TGTGCCAGCAGTTTCCACCCTGACAATACAGGGGAGGCCATATATTTT. Its translation is CASSFHPDNTGEAIYF. The whole variable domain, remainder taken from reference TRBV28 and TRBJ1-3, is DVKVTQSSRYLVKRTGEKVFLECVQDMDHENMFWYRQDPGLGLRLIYFSYDVKMKEKGDIPEGYSVSREKKERFSLILESASTNQTSMYLCASSFHPDNTGEAIYFGEGSWLTVV.

The chain links TRBV29-1 to TRBJ2-5, with D perhaps matching TRBD1 (5 bases). V lost 3 bases and J 7 bases, leaving 12 bases between the germline ends. The CDR3 consists of 12 residues. The V gene's germline CDR1 is SQVTM and CDR2 ANQGSEA. CDR3 nucleotide sequence: TGCAGCGTTGACCAGGGCCAGGGGACCCAGTACTTC. Protein sequence: CSVDQGQGTQYF. Together with reference TRBV29-1 and TRBJ2-5, the CDR3 gives the full variable domain: SAVISQKPSRDICQRGTSLTIQCQVDSQVTMMFWYRQQPGQSLTLIATANQGSEATYESGFVIDKFPISRPNLTFSTLTVSNMSPEDSSIYLCSVDQGQGTQYFGPGTRLLVL.

This clonotype was found many times. The chain carries TRBV6-2 or TRBV6-3 and TRBJ2-2; 8 bases fit TRBD1. In germline, CDR1 is MNHEY, CDR2 SVGEGT. V shed 7 bases, J shed 4 bases, and the junction held 11 bases outside the gene matches. The CDR3 length is 16 residues. This chain's CDR3 is CASILGGQDVTGELFF. CDR3 bases: TGTGCCAGCATCTTGGGGGGACAGGATGTCACCGGGGAGCTGTTTTTT.

This clonotype appeared many times. The chain links TRBV27 to TRBJ1-1; D unclear. Trimming took 3 bases from V and 2 from J, leaving 10 bases between them. This CDR3 is 14 amino acids long. Per germline, CDR1 MNHEY and CDR2 SMNVEV (reference sequence). CDR3 sequence reads: CASSFSDVNTEAFF. Written as DNA, the CDR3 is TGTGCCAGCAGTTTTTCAGACGTCAACACTGAAGCTTTCTTT.

This clonotype was detected many times. The chain employs TRBV19 and TRBJ1-5; no clear D gene. Germline CDR1 LNHDA, CDR2 SQIVND (reference sequence). This CDR3 region has 18 residues. V was pared by 1 base and J by 5 bases, with 21 bases between. This CDR3 reads CASSIGRMKGISDQPQHF. As DNA, the CDR3 is TGTGCCAGTAGTATAGGTAGGATGAAAGGGATAAGTGATCAGCCCCAGCATTTT.

The chain is built from TRBV5-4 and TRBJ1-2, with TRBD1 as a possible D gene (6 bases). Per germline, CDR1 SGHNT and CDR2 YYREEE (reference sequence). The CDR3 spans 14 residues. Trimming shortened V by 1 base and J by 7 bases, and 14 bases separated the two germline ends. CDR3 DNA: TGTGCCAGCAGCTTGTTGGTTGGGGGCCCTGGCTACACCTTC. Translation: CASSLLVGGPGYTF.

A few counts support this clonotype. CDR3 coding DNA: TGTGCCAGCAGTCCCCGCCCTGGAGGGTACTACAATGAGCAGTTCTTC. Amino acids: CASSPRPGGYYNEQFF. The chain couples TRBV12-3 or TRBV12-4 to TRBJ2-1; maybe TRBD2 (6 bases). CDR3 length: 16 amino acids. Trimming cost V 5 bases and J 3 bases, with 17 bases left between them.

In this sample, this clonotype turned up a few times. This chain joins TRBV19 and TRBJ1-3; possibly TRBD1 for D (6 bases). CDR1 is LNHDA, CDR2 SQIVND, per germline (reference sequence). The germline V and J ends were trimmed by 3 bases and 1 base, with 19 bases remaining between them. The CDR3 runs to 18 residues. The CDR3 protein is CASSILGRGGRSGNTIYF. The CDR3 DNA follows: TGTGCCAGTAGTATCCTCGGAAGGGGGGGACGGTCTGGAAACACCATATATTTT. Using reference TRBV19 and TRBJ1-3 for the parts outside the CDR3, the full variable domain is DGGITQSPKYLFRKEGQNVTLSCEQNLNHDAMYWYRQDPGQGLRLIYYSQIVNDFQKGDIAEGYSVSREKKESFPLTVTSAQKNPTAFYLCASSILGRGGRSGNTIYFGEGSWLTVV.

This clonotype was counted at least ten times. The V call is TRBV5-1, the J call TRBJ1-2; tentative D call: TRBD1 (5 bases). The CDR3 runs 14 residues. Germline V gene lookup returns CDR1 SGHRS and CDR2 YFSETQ. Trimming removed 0 bases at V and 7 bases at J, with 13 bases between. The CDR3 DNA reads TGCGCCAGCAGCTTGGGACAGACTTTAGGTGGCTACACCTTC. It yields the protein CASSLGQTLGGYTF.